The clone carrying this T cell receptor (beta chain) came up many times. Its antigen is undetermined. Trimming left V 2 bases short and J 5 bases short, with 19 bases between. Germline CDR1 LGHNA, CDR2 YSLEER. The CDR3 is 16 residues long. The sample originates from a study of T-cell reconstitution after alpha-beta-depleted transplantation in children. Preparation of the TCRbeta library involved a method that used unique molecular identifiers. TCRdb passed the PCR reads through MiXCR, listing each CDR3 protein once. The sample includes 60,000 to 70,000 distinct CDR3 sequences, approximately 4.4% of them seen just once. Study conclusions and caveats: One year after transplant, T-cell counts and diversity came mostly from newly produced T cells.

Sequenced here: PBMCs, mostly from graft donor cells, sampled 180 days after TCRalphabeta/CD19-depleted stem cell transplant. The clonotype was recovered from a boy under three years old who had a stem cell transplant for acute myeloid leukemia, so the T cells may come from the graft donor. This rearrangement joins TRBV4-3 to TRBJ2-7; D might be TRBD2 (7 bases). The CDR3 DNA sequence: TGCGCCAGCAGCCAAATCTGGGGGGGCTTGGGCCACGAGCAGTACTTC. Encoded protein: CASSQIWGGLGHEQYF.